This T cell receptor beta chain was retrieved from a study of cytomegalovirus exposure and HLA in healthy donors (dated by TCRdb to the late 2010s). In the study overall: According to an earlier analysis of 587 of the donors, about 180 million T cells yielded 100 million or so unique TCR beta sequences and about 300 Gb of sequence data. About 320 gigabases of sequencing data and tens of millions of unique TCR sequences were included in an early release covering 550 to 800 HLA-typed donors. Among the roughly 400 genotyped donors, around 81% belonged to the genetic ancestry cluster associated with self-reported Caucasian donors. The study was designed to test whether signatures of past pathogen exposure could be identified by cataloging public T cell receptors. The T cell repertoires of around 730 subjects were profiled by immunosequencing and related to cytomegalovirus serostatus. In addition to the first cohort of 666 subjects, a separate validation cohort of about 120 different subjects was used. High-throughput TCR immunosequencing, statistical association of individual TCRs with disease status, and machine learning were combined to predict cytomegalovirus infection status. To study patterns of TCR occurrence, a later analysis re-analyzed previously published TCR beta repertoires from several hundred donors and added high-resolution HLA genotyping. Rather than drawing on any new phenotypic data, the later analysis identified candidate immune exposures from TCR beta sequences and the way those sequences occurred across donors. An earlier analysis of about 600 of the donors used high-throughput TCR beta sequencing to judge whether each TCR beta V gene segment behaved as functional or pseudogenic. Alongside the repertoire data, information on donor age, sex, ethnicity and CMV serostatus was compiled. In a later genetic analysis, genome-wide SNP genotypes for about three fifths of the 666 donors were used, and that subset was treated as a discovery cohort. All discovery cohort repertoires had been generated on a single sequencing platform. HLA typing included class I and class II loci at four-digit resolution. Typing coverage differed by locus: A, B, C, DRB1 and DQB1 were typed in roughly 620-630 donors, DQA1 in 522, DPA1 in approximately 610, and DPB1 in 450 to 490. Because of strong linkage in the cohort, five DR-DQ haplotypes were treated as single units for association and clustering. Among some 410 genotyped donors of the cohort, an average of approximately 200,000 unique TCR beta nucleotide sequences was sequenced per donor, of which about 18% were non-productive.

Findings and caveats that apply to the study as a whole: A later analysis found that HLA-associated TCR beta chains were more clonally expanded and had lower generation probabilities than equally common non-associated chains. A few of the identified cytomegalovirus-associated TCR beta chains were confirmed in vitro to be specific for cytomegalovirus antigens. Linkage disequilibrium might explain the correlated functional status among segregating V segments, but an unknown experimental factor could not be ruled out. Because counts were too low, around 18 rarely observed V segments, including chromosome 9 orphons, were left out of the earlier analysis of 500 to 750 of the donors. Sequencing depth was assumed to be roughly uniform across donors in the presence/absence analyses, though that assumption may not hold. The sequencing pipeline was judged likely to have produced a cluster of highly shared sequence variants as a technical artifact. In a later analysis, over 15,000 TCR beta sequences were associated with specific HLA alleles at a false discovery rate of 0.05. Some IMGT-functional V segments, including TRBV6-2 and TRBV6-3, could not be distinguished by the 87-base-pair reads and were therefore excluded. CMV serostatus was the only immune exposure information available for the cohort. Most CMV-associated TCR beta chains appeared to be HLA-restricted in a later analysis, and the HLA associations seemed to be driven largely by CMV exposure. In a later analysis, TCR association rates were found to vary across HLA loci, with the most associated TCRs seen for DRB1 alleles and the fewest for HLA-C alleles. The authors suggested that the approach could potentially be generalized to other disease states and immunological phenotypes. Across donors, most TCR sequences were observed very rarely, whereas some public TCRs were present in many individuals. The study gave a list of roughly 150 TCR beta chains associated with cytomegalovirus. A later analysis reported that several top co-occurrence clusters appeared linked to parvovirus B19, influenza, CMV and Epstein-Barr virus. A later genetic analysis reported fewer N-insertions in productive TCRs among donors in an Asian-associated ancestry cluster than the roughly 640-donor mean. In both the original and validation cohorts, the classifier was reported to diagnose cytomegalovirus status with high specificity and sensitivity. Assigning TCR associations to individual alleles was difficult when HLA alleles, especially DR and DQ, strongly co-occurred. A later genetic analysis associated a missense DCLRE1C variant with V-gene and J-gene trimming of TCR beta chains, and an independent cohort replicated the association. A further reported finding was that TCR beta sequences accurately predicted the HLA-A and HLA-B alleles for most subjects in the first cohort. An earlier analysis of some 560 of the donors showed that most TCR beta V segments appeared in productive rearrangements either about 87% or about 30% of the time, which broadly matched IMGT annotations. This cohort had only TCR beta chains sequenced, and the lack of alpha or paired-chain data limited which features could be detected. Because some donors lacked HLA typing at each locus, the association tests relied only on the typed subset.

Libraries were built with the immunoSEQ multiplex PCR assay. For the multiplex PCR, a mixture combining 60 forward primers for TCR Vbeta segments and 13 reverse primers for TCR Jbeta segments was used. Amplification of the CDR3 region of rearranged TCR beta genes was performed with a multiplex PCR assay on genomic DNA. The amplified TCR beta libraries were sequenced on the Illumina HiSeq System as 87-base-pair reads. The study's processing was this. Across the 666 repertoires, a later analysis counted roughly 77 million unique TCR beta chains, roughly 11 million of which were shared by at least two donors. A nearest-neighbor algorithm error-corrected the raw reads and collapsed the reads into unique sequences, merging closely related sequences to remove PCR and sequencing errors. Alignment of CDR3 sequences to IMGT reference sequences was used to assign V, D and J gene segments. For a sequence to be retained, a match of at least six nucleotides to both a V gene segment and a J gene segment was required. A rearrangement counted as productive if the CDR3 had no stop codons and remained in frame with V and J, and every other rearrangement counted as non-productive. CDR3 was defined according to IMGT convention as the region running from the second conserved V-encoded cysteine to the conserved J-encoded phenylalanine. The earlier analysis of 500 to 750 of the donors excluded any sequence lacking an unambiguous match to a single V gene segment. An earlier analysis of a few hundred of the donors called V segments functional above 56.7% productive rearrangements and segregating when the between-donor standard deviation exceeded 5%. A statistical classification framework was developed to diagnose cytomegalovirus status using the catalog of TCR beta chain sequences. In a later analysis, TCR nucleotide sequences were compared against IMGT/GENE-DB human TR gene sequences so that V and J genes could be assigned. The TCRdist pipeline was used in a later analysis to assign CDR3 sequences and most-parsimonious VDJ recombination scenarios. In a later analysis, each TCR beta chain was defined by its CDR3 amino acid sequence together with its V-gene family, and reads lacking a unique V-gene family were excluded. In a later analysis, nearly 600 highly shared, low-generation-probability nucleotide sequences were removed to address suspected cross-contamination and a sequencing artifact. In a later analysis, a clonal expansion index for each public chain was calculated from normalized within-repertoire ranks of inferred template counts. In a later analysis, generation probabilities were computed using a VDJ recombination model fitted to out-of-frame rearrangements, and the results were checked against IGoR. A later analysis scored TCR-TCR, TCR-HLA and TCR-CMV co-occurrence with hypergeometric tests, applying a repertoire-size bias correction to TCR pairs. To estimate false discovery rates, a later analysis permuted the HLA or CMV assignments 20 times. A later analysis grouped co-occurring TCRs with DBSCAN, adding TCRdist sequence similarity when clustering within HLA-allele-positive subsets. Co-occurrence clustering excluded repertoires with fewer than 30,000 or more than 120,000 public chains, plus five with anomalous nucleotide sharing. TCRdb's version of the immuneACCESS table is confined to in-frame rearrangements and falls short of the full clone set. An unresolved V gene accounts for under half of the shortfall where checked; the remainder is of unknown origin. The V and J calls and clone size are taken from that table; D and trimming were inferred from the DNA. The sample has 75,000 to 100,000 clones on record, approximately 74% of them singletons. Around 1.8% of the sample goes to the ten largest clones.

Concerning this clone: Its antigen remains unidentified. No qualities accompany the bases; no much larger clone lies one base away.

The cohort comprised 670 or so healthy bone marrow donors. Cohort members were all nominally healthy when sampled, although unrecorded immune exposures were likely present. The donor was CMV seronegative and belonged to the group of more than 300 seronegative cohort members. Each donor provided a peripheral blood sample, and peripheral blood mononuclear cells were used for TCR beta sequencing. Genomic DNA extraction from the blood cell samples was performed with the Qiagen DNeasy Blood Extraction Kit. Trimmed from V: 5 bases; trimmed from J: 2 bases; junction bases lacking a gene match: 8. From cysteine to phenylalanine, the CDR3 is 17 amino acids long. Of the read, only the CDR3 DNA is kept; its 51 bases are in frame from base 1. As encoded in the germline V gene, CDR1 is SNHLY while CDR2 is FYNNEI.

Sequenced: PBMCs. In this chain, TRBV2 is recombined with TRBJ2-3, and 12 bases in between align with TRBD2. The clonotype was recovered from a male donor in good health and CMV-seronegative. The nucleotides are TGTGCCAGCAGTACCGGGACTAGCGGGCCTTACACAGATACGCAGTATTTT. This sequence encodes CASSTGTSGPYTDTQYF. This CDR3, with the reference TRBV2 and TRBJ2-3 proteins standing in past its ends, gives the full variable domain EPEVTQTPSHQVTQMGQEVILRCVPISNHLYFYWYRQILGQKVEFLVSFYNNEISEKSEIFDDQFSVERPDGSNFTLKIRSTKLEDSAMYFCASSTGTSGPYTDTQYFGPGTRLTVL.